The clone carrying this T cell receptor (beta chain) was counted a single time. Its specificity is unknown. Germline values: CDR1 LNHDA, CDR2 SQIVND (reference sequence). V lost 8 bases and J lost 1, with 10 bases in between. The CDR3 is 13 residues long. The record originates from a study of T cells and Merkel cell carcinoma outcomes. The study's findings and limits: Merkel cell carcinoma outcomes were reportedly predicted by repertoire and T-cell density.

Profiled with immunoSEQ multiplex PCR; TCRdb holds only in-frame clones, not every one. The sample lists about 6,400 clones, roughly 75% occurring once. The clonotype originates from a human donor with Merkel cell carcinoma. Some clones in this sample may be carry-over from other donors' samples. The material sequenced was tumor tissue from Merkel cell carcinoma. The chain couples TRBV19 to TRBJ2-3, with unresolved D. The CDR3 loop reads CASGGARTDTQYF. CDR3 nucleotide sequence: TGTGCCAGTGGTGGAGCCCGCACAGATACGCAGTATTTT.